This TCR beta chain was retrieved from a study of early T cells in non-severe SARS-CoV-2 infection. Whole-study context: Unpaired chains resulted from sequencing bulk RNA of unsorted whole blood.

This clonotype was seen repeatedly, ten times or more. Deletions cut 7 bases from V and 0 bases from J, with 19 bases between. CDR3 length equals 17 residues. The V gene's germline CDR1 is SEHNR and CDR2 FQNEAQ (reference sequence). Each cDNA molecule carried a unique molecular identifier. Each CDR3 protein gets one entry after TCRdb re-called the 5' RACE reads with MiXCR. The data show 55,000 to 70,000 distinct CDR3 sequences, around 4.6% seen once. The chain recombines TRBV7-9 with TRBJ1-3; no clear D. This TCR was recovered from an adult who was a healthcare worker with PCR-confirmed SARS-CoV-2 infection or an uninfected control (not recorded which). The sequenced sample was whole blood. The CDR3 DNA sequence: TGTGCCAGCACCTCCACGGACGGCACCGTCTCTGGAAACACCATATATTTT. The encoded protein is CASTSTDGTVSGNTIYF.